Included here is one T cell receptor beta chain sequence, with context. These data are taken from a study of blood T cell repertoires in COVID-19. Looking at the study overall: Spain, Italy and the United States supplied samples that represented acute and convalescent COVID-19.

Per the authors' pipeline: Researchers report that nucleated cell counts were estimated from reference gene primer amplification. Sequencing used immunoSEQ multiplex PCR; TCRdb keeps in-frame clones, though not all of them. V, J and clone size were drawn from that table, and D and trimming were deduced from the DNA. The top ten clones hold 2% to 3% of a sample with around 140,000 clones, roughly 81% of them seen once. The CDR3 loop spans 16 amino acids. Germline CDR1 and CDR2: SEHNR and FQNEAQ (reference sequence). V trimming: 6 bases; J trimming: 5 bases; junction bases outside the gene matches: 14.

This TCR derives from a human donor with acute or convalescent COVID-19. The donor label of this sample is uncertain. Sequenced sample: peripheral blood. The genes are TRBV7-9 and TRBJ1-2, with TRBD1 matching 8 bases. The CDR3: CASSSEWTGQEYGYTF. The CDR3 DNA reads TGTGCCAGCAGTTCTGAATGGACAGGGCAGGAATATGGCTACACCTTC.